This T cell receptor (beta chain) was profiled in a study of T cells in Graves' hyperthyroidism and ophthalmopathy. CDR3 length: 13 residues. The germline gives CDR1 LNHDA, CDR2 SQIVND (reference sequence). Trimming pared 5 bases from V and 6 bases from J, leaving 10 bases between. This clonotype was seen only a few times. The source material, RNA transcripts, was used to amplify TCR beta CDR3 regions. An initial round of RT-PCR targeting the TCR CDR3 relied on the HTBI primer set. TCRdb itself ran the multiplex PCR reads through MiXCR, one entry per CDR3 protein. The sample yields around 400,000 distinct CDR3 sequences, around 16% seen once.

V gene TRBV19 combines with J gene TRBJ2-2; tentative D call: TRBD1 (5 bases). The TCR comes from a woman aged 18-35 years with Graves' hyperthyroidism that later progressed to Graves' ophthalmopathy. Sequenced material: blood. The CDR3 DNA follows: TGTGCCAGTAGTCCTAGGGGTTCCGGGGAGCTGTTTTTT. Translating gives CASSPRGSGELFF.